These 29 T cell receptor beta chains originate from one sample sequenced in a study of metastatic and nonmetastatic thyroid tumors. TCRdb re-clonotyped the PCR reads via MiXCR. The sample contains roughly 8,000 clones, around a third of which appear only once. There were no patients who had received any treatment before thyroid surgery. Sequenced material: tumor tissue. These receptor sequences come from a female donor with papillary thyroid cancer or a benign thyroid nodule (not recorded which). Some clones in this sample may be carry-over from other donors' samples.

This clone has at least ten counts. V and J are TRBV20-1 and TRBJ2-5; 9 bases align to TRBD2. Germline CDR1 and CDR2: DFQATT and SNEGSKA (reference sequence). This CDR3 has 15 residues. The V gene end was trimmed by 0 bases and the J gene end by 5 bases; junction bases not matched to a gene: 7. The CDR3 nucleotides are TGCAGTGCTAGAGATAGGCGGGAGGGCTGGGAGACCCAGTACTTC. Translated, it gives CSARDRREGWETQYF.

This clone was counted a few times. In DNA, the CDR3 is TGCGCCAGCAGCTTGAGCCAGCCCCATTACAATGAGCAGTTCTTC. Protein sequence: CASSLSQPHYNEQFF. This sequence joins TRBV5-1 and TRBJ2-1, with D uncertain. The V gene lost 1 base and the J gene lost 4 bases, with 12 bases spanning the gap. The CDR3 runs to 15 residues. The V gene's germline CDR1 is SGHRS and CDR2 YFSETQ.

The chain employs TRBV30 and TRBJ2-1; D is perhaps TRBD2 (7 bases). Germline assignment: CDR1 GTSNPN and CDR2 SVGIG (reference sequence). This CDR3 has 15 residues. V was pared by 1 base and J by 8 bases, with 18 bases between. The CDR3 sequence is CAWSEWGGADDEQFF. CDR3 DNA sequence: TGTGCCTGGAGTGAGTGGGGGGGCGCAGACGATGAGCAGTTCTTC.

The chain joins TRBV7-3 to TRBJ2-1; 10 nucleotides line up with TRBD1. This CDR3 contains 15 residues. CDR1 is SGHTA, CDR2 FQGTGA, per germline. V lost 5 bases, J lost 9 bases, and 10 bases stayed unmatched. The CDR3 protein is CASSPGTGVFSEQFF. The DNA for the CDR3 is TGTGCCAGCAGCCCCGGGACAGGGGTCTTCAGTGAGCAGTTCTTC.

The CDR3 DNA is TGTGCCTGGAGTGGGACGGTTCCTAGCTCCTACGAGCAGTACTTC. Encoded protein: CAWSGTVPSSYEQYF. The rearrangement links TRBV30 to TRBJ2-7; no clear D. Trimming left V 1 base short and J 0 bases short, with 13 bases between. This CDR3 contains 15 residues. CDR1 and CDR2 from the germline V gene are GTSNPN and SVGIG (reference sequence).

CDR3: CASSLGYGNNEQFF. Here the CDR3 DNA reads TGCGCCAGCAGCTTGGGTTACGGGAACAATGAGCAGTTCTTC. The rearrangement links TRBV5-1 to TRBJ2-1, with TRBD2 as a possible D gene (5 bases). Germline CDR1 and CDR2: SGHRS and YFSETQ. The CDR3 totals 14 residues. The V gene lost 0 bases and the J gene lost 5 bases, with 9 bases spanning the gap. Supplemented by reference TRBV5-1 and TRBJ2-1, the full variable domain reads KAGVTQTPRYLIKTRGQQVTLSCSPISGHRSVSWYQQTPGQGLQFLFEYFSETQRNKGNFPGRFSGRQFSNSRSEMNVSTLELGDSALYLCASSLGYGNNEQFFGPGTRLTVL.

Remarks on this clone: This CDR3 is also generated by other DNA sequences in the sample. The gene calls are TRBV14 and TRBJ2-3; TRBD1 aligns across 9 bases. The V segment lost 4 bases and the J segment 4 bases; nucleotides outside the gene matches: 12. The CDR3 length is 17 residues. Germline V gene data show CDR1 as SGHDN and CDR2 as FVKESK. The chain's CDR3 is CASSPLQGASSADTQYF. CDR3 DNA: TGTGCCAGCAGCCCACTACAGGGGGCATCGTCCGCAGATACGCAGTATTTT. The variable domain in full, completed from reference TRBV14 and TRBJ2-3, reads EAGVTQFPSHSVIEKGQTVTLRCDPISGHDNLYWYRRVMGKEIKFLLHFVKESKQDESGMPNNRFLAERTGGTYSTLKVQPAELEDSGVYFCASSPLQGASSADTQYFGPGTRLTVL.

The CDR3: CATSRDPRSAHGSYEQYF. CDR3 nucleotide sequence: TGTGCCACCAGCAGAGATCCACGATCGGCACATGGCTCTTACGAGCAGTACTTC. This rearrangement joins TRBV15 to TRBJ2-7; D is undetermined. The CDR3 extends over 18 amino acids. Germline-derived CDR1 and CDR2 are LNHNV and YYDKDF (reference sequence). V was trimmed by 0 bases and J by 4 bases, leaving 22 bases between them. The variable domain in full, with the rest retrieved from reference TRBV15 and TRBJ2-7, is DAMVIQNPRYQVTQFGKPVTLSCSQTLNHNVMYWYQQKSSQAPKLLFHYYDKDFNNEADTPDNFQSRRPNTSFCFLDIRSPGLGDTAMYLCATSRDPRSAHGSYEQYFGPGTRLTVT.

The J gene is TRBJ2-7, the V gene TRBV7-2, with 9 nucleotides matching TRBD1. The V and J ends lost 5 bases and 0 bases, in that order; junction bases with no gene match: 2. This CDR3 is built from 14 residues. Germline-derived CDR1 and CDR2 are SGHTA and FQGNSA. This CDR3 is CASSRTGASYEQYF. In DNA, the CDR3 is TGTGCCAGCAGCCGGACAGGGGCCTCCTACGAGCAGTACTTC.

This clone is labeled as medium-sized (0.01 to 0.1%). The rearrangement joins TRBV6-2 or TRBV6-3 to TRBJ2-3; D gene uncertain. V lost 4 bases and J lost 5, with 7 bases in between. Germline lookup yields CDR1 MNHEY and CDR2 SVGEGT. The CDR3 is 12 amino acids. In DNA, the CDR3 is TGTGCCAGCAGTTTGACCGAAGATACGCAGTATTTT. It translates to CASSLTEDTQYF.

This clone turned up a few times. J is TRBJ2-3 and V is TRBV15; D unresolved. The CDR3 extends over 12 amino acids. Germline V CDR1 and CDR2: LNHNV, YYDKDF (reference sequence). V lost 3 bases and J 2 bases, leaving 3 bases between the germline ends. CDR3 bases: TGTGCCACCAGCAGCCTCACAGATACGCAGTATTTT. Residues: CATSSLTDTQYF.

This clone is medium-sized in the sample. The V call is TRBV6-1, the J call TRBJ2-5; weak D call: TRBD2 (5 bases). CDR3 length: 15 amino acids. V lost 5 bases and J lost 3, with 16 bases in between. The germline gives CDR1 MNHNS, CDR2 SASEGT. CDR3 amino acids: CASSFPRPGKETQYF. CDR3 sequence (DNA): TGTGCCAGCAGTTTTCCTCGTCCGGGGAAAGAGACCCAGTACTTC.

By sample fraction, this clone is medium-sized. The chain recombines TRBV28 with TRBJ1-2, with 7 bases matching TRBD1. Germline trimming cut 4 bases from V and 5 bases from J; bases unmatched to any gene: 4. The CDR3 length is 13 residues. Germline V gene lookup returns CDR1 MDHEN and CDR2 SYDVKM. The CDR3, as DNA: TGTGCCAGCAGTTCGACAGGGTGGTATGGCTACACCTTC. Amino acid sequence: CASSSTGWYGYTF.

CDR3 in amino acids: CASSLVPGKETQYF. CDR3 sequence (DNA): TGCGCCAGCAGCTTGGTACCTGGTAAAGAGACCCAGTACTTC. The rearrangement uses TRBV5-1 and TRBJ2-5; D not certain. With 0 bases removed from V and 3 bases from J, the gap between germline ends came to 9 bases. Germline V CDR1 and CDR2: SGHRS, YFSETQ. This CDR3 has 14 amino acids.

This clone appeared many times. The CDR3 loop is CASSTDRFTDTQYF. CDR3 nucleotide sequence: TGTGCCAGTAGTACCGACAGGTTCACAGATACGCAGTATTTT. The J gene is TRBJ2-3, the V gene TRBV19; possibly TRBD1 for D (6 bases). Germline V gene data show CDR1 as LNHDA and CDR2 as SQIVND (reference sequence). V was cut by 4 bases and J by 2 bases, with 10 bases left in between. CDR3 length: 14 amino acids. The full variable domain, its missing parts supplied by reference TRBV19 and TRBJ2-3, is DGGITQSPKYLFRKEGQNVTLSCEQNLNHDAMYWYRQDPGQGLRLIYYSQIVNDFQKGDIAEGYSVSREKKESFPLTVTSAQKNPTAFYLCASSTDRFTDTQYFGPGTRLTVL.

This clone was counted many times. J is TRBJ1-4 and V is TRBV7-9; the D is unclear. This CDR3 has 15 amino acids. V was cut by 5 bases and J by 0 bases, with 10 bases left in between. The germline gives CDR1 SEHNR, CDR2 FQNEAQ (reference sequence). The CDR3 DNA reads TGTGCCAGCAGCCTCGGTCGCGCAACTAATGAAAAACTGTTTTTT. Protein product: CASSLGRATNEKLFF.

By its share, this clone is large (0.1 to 1%). The rearrangement joins TRBV6-5 to TRBJ2-3, with D possibly being TRBD2 (6 bases). Trimming stripped 0 bases from V and 6 bases from J, with 10 bases between. Germline-derived CDR1 and CDR2 are MNHEY and SVGAGI. The CDR3 covers 14 residues. The CDR3 protein is CASSYSSGLDTQYF. Here the CDR3 DNA reads TGTGCCAGCAGTTACTCCAGCGGGCTTGATACGCAGTATTTT.

This clone was seen a handful of times. The CDR3 DNA reads TGTGCCAGCCTAACTAGCGGGAGCCACGAGCAGTACTTC. Translation: CASLTSGSHEQYF. This chain joins TRBV12-3 or TRBV12-4 and TRBJ2-7; 11 bases are a match to TRBD2. The J segment lost 5 bases and the V segment lost 8 bases, leaving 5 bases of the junction unmatched. CDR3 size: 13 residues.

By proportion, this clone is large. This chain uses TRBV11-2 with TRBJ1-4; 7 positions agree with TRBD1. CDR1 is SGHAT, CDR2 FQNNGV, per germline. The CDR3 is made up of 12 amino acids. The J segment lost 13 bases and the V segment lost 4 bases, leaving 6 bases of the junction unmatched. The CDR3: CASSSTGRRLFF. The CDR3 bases are TGTGCCAGCAGCTCGACAGGGAGAAGACTGTTTTTT.

This sequence joins TRBV2 and TRBJ1-1; the D gene is possibly TRBD1 (6 bases). CDR1 and CDR2 from the germline V gene are SNHLY and FYNNEI. This CDR3 contains 13 residues. With 7 bases removed from V and 1 base from J, the gap between germline ends came to 10 bases. The CDR3 is CASIGQWNTEAFF. The CDR3 coding sequence is TGTGCCAGCATAGGACAGTGGAACACTGAAGCTTTCTTT.

V is TRBV9 and J is TRBJ1-1, with D perhaps TRBD1 (5 bases). Germline V lookup: CDR1 SGDLS, CDR2 YYNGEE. CDR3 length equals 12 residues. V was clipped by 3 bases and J by 4 bases, with 7 bases between them. CDR3 bases: TGTGCCAGCAGCGGAGGGGCCACTGAAGCTTTCTTT. Protein sequence: CASSGGATEAFF.

This sequence joins TRBV5-1 and TRBJ2-7, with D possibly being TRBD2 (5 bases). The CDR3 is 13 residues long. The germline V gene has CDR1 SGHRS and CDR2 YFSETQ. V lost 3 bases and J lost 11, with 18 bases in between. The CDR3 nucleotides are TGCGCCAGCAGCTCGGCGGGCGAGTCCGGCAAGTACTTC. It codes for CASSSAGESGKYF.

The rearrangement uses TRBV6-2 or TRBV6-3 and TRBJ1-2; D remains unclear. Germline CDR1 reads MNHEY; CDR2 reads SVGEGT. The CDR3 covers 12 residues. V lost 1 base to trimming and J lost 4 bases, with 4 bases between them. CDR3 protein: CASSYWGYGYTF. The CDR3 nucleotides read TGTGCCAGCAGTTACTGGGGCTATGGCTACACCTTC.

By sample fraction, this clone is medium-sized. CDR3 sequence reads: CASRDSGRLNTEAFF. The CDR3 DNA is TGTGCCAGCAGAGACTCTGGGCGGCTGAACACTGAAGCTTTCTTT. The V and J genes are TRBV6-1 and TRBJ1-1; D gene ambiguous. From germline, CDR1 is MNHNS and CDR2 SASEGT. The ends were cut back, 6 bases at V and 0 bases at J, with 14 bases in the middle. CDR3 length: 15 amino acids.

In its sample, this clone ranks as large. The V gene is TRBV25-1, the J gene TRBJ2-7, with TRBD2 matching 14 bases. This CDR3 has 15 amino acids. Trimming cost V 2 bases and J 6 bases; bases outside gene matches: 3. The germline gives CDR1 MGHDK, CDR2 SYGVNS. For the CDR3, the DNA is TGTGCCAGCAGTGAAGCCGGACTAGCGGGAGGCGAGCAGTACTTC. As protein: CASSEAGLAGGEQYF.

The rearrangement uses TRBV18 and TRBJ2-5; D gene uncertain. Germline V gives CDR1 KGHSH, CDR2 LQKENI. The CDR3 totals 13 residues. The CDR3 is CAISSAVTQTQYF. Written as DNA, the CDR3 is TGTGCTATCTCATCGGCAGTCACGCAGACCCAGTACTTC.

In its sample, this clone ranks as medium-sized. The chain is built from TRBV20-1 and TRBJ2-7; 7 nucleotides line up with TRBD1. CDR1 is DFQATT and CDR2 is SNEGSKA in the germline V gene (reference sequence). The CDR3 consists of 13 residues. V lost 6 bases to trimming and J lost 2 bases; unmatched junction nucleotides: 7. The CDR3 protein is CSARTGGAYEQYF. The CDR3 DNA reads TGCAGTGCGCGGACAGGAGGAGCCTACGAGCAGTACTTC.

By proportion, this clone is medium-sized. This rearrangement joins TRBV11-2 to TRBJ1-1, with 9 nucleotides matching TRBD1. Germline CDR1 reads SGHAT; CDR2 reads FQNNGV. This CDR3 region has 12 residues. The V and J ends lost 6 bases and 7 bases, in that order; junction bases with no gene match: 3. The CDR3 DNA follows: TGTGCCAGCAGTTCGGGACAGGGTGAAGCTTTCTTT. Translation: CASSSGQGEAFF.

The sample holds many counts of this clone. The V call is TRBV27, the J call TRBJ1-5; D unclear. CDR1 is MNHEY and CDR2 is SMNVEV in the germline V gene (reference sequence). The V gene lost 10 bases and the J gene lost 2 bases, with 12 bases spanning the gap. The CDR3 runs to 13 residues. The CDR3, as DNA: TGTGCCACCAGAGGGTTCGGCAATCAGCCCCAGCATTTT. Translated: CATRGFGNQPQHF.